A single sample is the source of the 20 T cell receptor beta chains below, sequenced in a study of shared clonotypes between healthy human individuals. Sequenced by immunoSEQ multiplex PCR; TCRdb stores in-frame clones only, minus some. The table records around 200,000 clones, just under 95% of them present only once. Sequenced sample: naive CD4+ T cells sorted from blood. Sample subset: CD45RA+ positively selected. The receptors stem from a woman in her thirties in good health.

The rearrangement uses TRBV5-6 and TRBJ2-5, with unresolved D. This CDR3 region has 14 residues. The V end was cut by 4 bases, the J end by 2 bases, with 12 bases between. CDR1 is SGHDT, CDR2 YYEEEE, per germline. CDR3 DNA sequence: TGTGCCAGCAGCCCACGACCGAGACAAGAGACCCAGTACTTC. Residues: CASSPRPRQETQYF.

This rearrangement joins TRBV5-4 to TRBJ1-1; D perhaps matches TRBD1 (5 bases). The CDR3 runs to 13 residues. V was pared by 3 bases and J by 2 bases, with 8 bases between. Germline CDR1 is SGHNT and CDR2 is YYREEE (reference sequence). The CDR3 region is CASSSGQNTEAFF. The CDR3 nucleotides are TGTGCCAGCAGCTCCGGACAAAACACTGAAGCTTTCTTT.

The genes are TRBV5-4 and TRBJ2-1, with 8 bases aligning to TRBD2. After removal of 4 bases from V and 1 base from J, the junction contained 7 bases not matched to a gene. In germline, CDR1 is SGHNT, CDR2 YYREEE (reference sequence). The CDR3 has 16 amino acids. Here the CDR3 reads CASSLKTSGSYNEQFF. DNA of the CDR3: TGTGCCAGCAGCCTAAAAACTAGCGGATCCTACAATGAGCAGTTCTTC.

The rearrangement joins TRBV28 to TRBJ1-2, with D possibly TRBD1 on 5 matching bases. V lost 2 bases to trimming and J lost 7 bases, with 11 bases between them. The CDR3 covers 13 residues. Looked up from germline, CDR1 is MDHEN and CDR2 is SYDVKM. The CDR3 sequence: CASSLTGLAGYTF. In nucleotides, the CDR3 is TGTGCCAGCAGTTTAACAGGTCTCGCTGGCTACACCTTC.

The chain recombines TRBV10-3 with TRBJ1-5; D is undetermined. Germline V gives CDR1 ENHRY, CDR2 SYGVKD. V lost 5 bases to trimming and J lost 3 bases, with 14 bases between them. The CDR3 has 15 residues. CDR3 protein: CAISPKASLNQPQHF. CDR3 DNA sequence: TGTGCCATCAGTCCTAAGGCATCTCTCAATCAGCCCCAGCATTTT.

This clone has a handful of counts. This chain connects TRBV2 to TRBJ2-7; no reliable D call. The CDR3 runs 13 residues. Germline CDR1 and CDR2: SNHLY and FYNNEI. V was clipped by 8 bases and J by 0 bases, with 11 bases between them. CDR3 coding DNA: TGTGCCAGCCGCCAAGAGATCTCCTACGAGCAGTACTTC. Translation gives CASRQEISYEQYF.

The CDR3 spells CASTSFSGELFF. DNA of the CDR3: TGTGCCAGCACTAGTTTTTCCGGGGAGCTGTTTTTT. The chain has TRBV28 and TRBJ2-2; D unresolved. The CDR3 consists of 12 residues. V lost 7 bases and J lost 6, with 9 bases in between. Germline values: CDR1 MDHEN, CDR2 SYDVKM. Complete variable domain (other parts from reference TRBV28 and TRBJ2-2): DVKVTQSSRYLVKRTGEKVFLECVQDMDHENMFWYRQDPGLGLRLIYFSYDVKMKEKGDIPEGYSVSREKKERFSLILESASTNQTSMYLCASTSFSGELFFGEGSRLTVL.

V and J are TRBV19 and TRBJ2-7; TRBD1 agrees at 8 bases. The CDR3 spans 14 residues. V lost 3 bases to trimming and J lost 7 bases; unmatched junction nucleotides: 8. The germline gives CDR1 LNHDA, CDR2 SQIVND (reference sequence). The CDR3 nucleotides read TGTGCCAGTAGTATCAGGGGGCATTCGGGGGAGCAGTACTTC. Protein product: CASSIRGHSGEQYF. Supplemented by reference TRBV19 and TRBJ2-7, the full variable domain reads DGGITQSPKYLFRKEGQNVTLSCEQNLNHDAMYWYRQDPGQGLRLIYYSQIVNDFQKGDIAEGYSVSREKKESFPLTVTSAQKNPTAFYLCASSIRGHSGEQYFGPGTRLTVT.

The chain uses TRBV7-9 and TRBJ2-7, with 11 bases lining up with TRBD2. This CDR3 region has 14 residues. Germline V gene lookup returns CDR1 SEHNR and CDR2 FQNEAQ (reference sequence). Unmatched junction bases numbered 2, after V lost 5 bases and J lost 2 bases. CDR3 DNA: TGTGCCAGCAGCCTTAGCGGGAGGGCCTACGAGCAGTACTTC. Protein: CASSLSGRAYEQYF.

This clone was counted a single time. J is TRBJ1-1 and V is TRBV28; D ambiguous. The length of the CDR3 is 13 residues. The germline V and J ends were trimmed by 0 bases and 4 bases, with 6 bases remaining between them. Germline V CDR1 and CDR2: MDHEN, SYDVKM. The CDR3 DNA reads as TGTGCCAGCAGTTTATGGGTGGGCACTGAAGCTTTCTTT. Translated: CASSLWVGTEAFF.

The gene calls are TRBV2 and TRBJ2-1; unclear D gene. The CDR3 sequence is 11 residues long. The V gene lost 7 bases and the J gene lost 10 bases, with 11 bases spanning the gap. Germline lookup yields CDR1 SNHLY and CDR2 FYNNEI. CDR3 sequence (DNA): TGTGCCAGCAATGAGCCACTGGAGCAGTTCTTC. It translates to CASNEPLEQFF. The full variable domain, with the rest looked up from reference TRBV2 and TRBJ2-1, is EPEVTQTPSHQVTQMGQEVILRCVPISNHLYFYWYRQILGQKVEFLVSFYNNEISEKSEIFDDQFSVERPDGSNFTLKIRSTKLEDSAMYFCASNEPLEQFFGPGTRLTVL.

The chain is built from TRBV25-1 and TRBJ2-7; 8 bases map to TRBD1. The germline V gene encodes CDR1 MGHDK and CDR2 SYGVNS. Germline trimming cut 2 bases from V and 0 bases from J; bases unmatched to any gene: 3. This CDR3 comprises 15 residues. The CDR3 DNA sequence: TGTGCCAGCAGTGAAGGGGGGACAGGCTCCTACGAGCAGTACTTC. This encodes CASSEGGTGSYEQYF.

This chain links TRBV21-1 with TRBJ1-1; the table gives TRBD1 as D, unverified against the DNA. TRBV21-1 is assigned pseudogene status. The CDR3 consists of 11 residues. As DNA, the CDR3 is TGTGCCAGCTGGGCGAACACTGAAGCTTTCTTT. Residues: CASWANTEAFF.

V usage is TRBV5-1 and J usage is TRBJ1-1; D unresolved. The germline V and J ends were trimmed by 1 base and 2 bases, with 15 bases remaining between them. Germline values: CDR1 SGHRS, CDR2 YFSETQ. The CDR3 runs 16 residues. CDR3 residues: CASSLFSRAGNTEAFF. CDR3 in DNA: TGCGCCAGCAGCTTGTTCAGTCGGGCAGGTAACACTGAAGCTTTCTTT.

In DNA, the CDR3 is TGCAGCGTTGGTGGACGGATGACCGGGGGCTATGGCTACACCTTC. This codes for CSVGGRMTGGYGYTF. V gene TRBV29-1 combines with J gene TRBJ1-2; tentative D call: TRBD1 (5 bases). CDR3 length equals 15 residues. Germline CDR1 SQVTM, CDR2 ANQGSEA. V shed 4 bases and J shed 4 bases, with 19 bases lying between them.

The chain joins TRBV13 to TRBJ1-3; 7 positions agree with TRBD1. CDR1 and CDR2 from the germline V gene are PRHDT and FYEKMQ (reference sequence). The CDR3 is 16 amino acids. The junction had 8 bases not matched to a gene; V was cut back by 3 bases and J by 3 bases. CDR3 residues: CASSFGPQGSGNTIYF. The CDR3 coding sequence is TGTGCCAGCAGCTTCGGCCCACAGGGGAGTGGAAACACCATATATTTT.

V gene TRBV29-1 combines with J gene TRBJ2-7; weak D call: TRBD1 (5 bases). This CDR3 region has 12 residues. CDR1 and CDR2 (germline): SQVTM, ANQGSEA. V lost 8 bases to trimming and J lost 6 bases, with 17 bases between them. The CDR3 sequence is CSSRFRVGEQYF. DNA for the CDR3: TGCAGCAGCCGGTTCAGGGTGGGCGAGCAGTACTTC.

The CDR3 is CASSERGDIYEQYF. The CDR3 DNA reads TGTGCCAGCAGTGAACGGGGTGACATCTACGAGCAGTACTTC. The genes are TRBV2 and TRBJ2-7, with D possibly matching TRBD2 (5 bases). Trimming pared 2 bases from V and 3 bases from J, leaving 11 bases between. The CDR3 loop spans 14 amino acids. The germline gives CDR1 SNHLY, CDR2 FYNNEI.

The chain combines TRBV18 with TRBJ2-7; possibly TRBD1 for D (5 bases). CDR3 length equals 13 residues. Between the trimmed V and J ends, which lost 3 bases and 5 bases, there was a span of 11 bases. Germline assignment: CDR1 KGHSH and CDR2 LQKENI. The CDR3 region has the DNA TGTGCCAGCTCACCGATTGAAGGGGACGAGCAGTACTTC. Translation: CASSPIEGDEQYF.

The chain recombines TRBV27 with TRBJ2-7; D is tentatively TRBD1 or TRBD2 (6 bases each). Germline CDR1 MNHEY, CDR2 SMNVEV (reference sequence). The CDR3 sequence is 13 residues long. Trimming left V 2 bases short and J 9 bases short, with 14 bases between. CDR3 sequence: CASSLVGGQVQYF. The CDR3 DNA reads TGTGCCAGCAGTTTAGTTGGGGGGCAAGTGCAGTACTTC.